The rows below give T cell receptor beta chains drawn from one sample of a study of blood T cell repertoires in COVID-19. Data came from immunoSEQ multiplex PCR; TCRdb stores just in-frame clones and leaves some out. The sample yields 200,000 or so clones, around 81% seen once. The sample consisted of peripheral blood. The receptor source for this set is an elderly woman with COVID-19, enrolled during active disease. CDR3s include the opening cysteine and the closing phenylalanine or tryptophan. D genes are given only for firm matches. Size tells how often a clone was seen (once, few, many) or the class of an expanded clone, and some rows leave it out.

V	D	size	J	length	CDR3	DNA
TRBV28	.	.	TRBJ2-1	11	CASSPLDEQFF	TGTGCCAGCAGTCCCCTCGATGAGCAGTTCTTC
TRBV5-4	.	.	TRBJ2-3	18	CASSLALGRGASTDTQYF	TGTGCCAGCAGCTTGGCCCTGGGCAGGGGGGCTAGCACAGATACGCAGTATTTT
TRBV5-6	.	.	TRBJ1-1	15	CASSLEWHMNTEAFF	TGTGCCAGCAGCTTGGAGTGGCATATGAACACTGAAGCTTTCTTT
TRBV6-6	TRBD1	.	TRBJ2-2	16	CASSLLQGTNTGELFF	TGTGCCAGCAGTCTCCTACAGGGGACGAACACCGGGGAGCTGTTTTTT
TRBV6-5	.	.	TRBJ1-2	13	CASSSGPLGGYTF	TGTGCCAGCAGTTCAGGGCCCTTAGGTGGCTACACCTTC
TRBV19	TRBD2	.	TRBJ2-7	15	CASSASGRAFYEQYF	TGTGCCAGTTCAGCTAGCGGACGGGCGTTCTACGAGCAGTACTTC
TRBV5-1	TRBD1	.	TRBJ2-7	16	CASSLAAGQGTYEQYF	TGCGCCAGCAGCTTGGCCGCGGGACAGGGGACTTACGAGCAGTACTTC
TRBV28	.	.	TRBJ2-7	15	CASSFRTQNLYEQYF	TGTGCCAGCAGTTTCAGGACACAAAACCTCTACGAGCAGTACTTC
TRBV11-3	TRBD2	.	TRBJ2-1	14	CASSLVAGRNEQFF	TGTGCCAGCAGCTTAGTAGCGGGGCGCAATGAGCAGTTCTTC
TRBV5-4	TRBD1	.	TRBJ2-5	14	CASSGDRGRETQYF	TGTGCCAGCAGCGGGGACAGGGGGCGAGAGACCCAGTACTTC
TRBV24-1	.	.	TRBJ2-2	15	CATSDSSRGTGELFF	TGTGCCACCAGTGATTCCAGCAGGGGTACCGGGGAGCTGTTTTTT
TRBV13	.	.	TRBJ1-1	13	CASTNRGSTEAFF	TGTGCCAGCACTAATCGGGGGAGCACTGAAGCTTTCTTT
TRBV29-1	TRBD1	.	TRBJ2-2	14	CSVRQGADTGELFF	TGCAGCGTTAGACAGGGGGCGGACACCGGGGAGCTGTTTTTT
TRBV7-9	.	.	TRBJ2-5	11	CASSPPGAQYF	TGTGCCAGCAGCCCTCCAGGGGCCCAGTACTTC
TRBV28	.	few	TRBJ1-6	15	CASSWGRGSNSPLHF	TGTGCCAGCAGTTGGGGTAGGGGGAGTAATTCACCCCTCCACTTT
TRBV5-4	TRBD1	.	TRBJ2-2	16	CASSSDRGMHTGELFF	TGTGCCAGCAGCTCGGACAGGGGGATGCACACCGGGGAGCTGTTTTTT
TRBV11-2	TRBD2	.	TRBJ2-7	15	CASSLGLAAPYEQYF	TGTGCCAGCAGCTTAGGTCTAGCGGCTCCCTACGAGCAGTACTTC
TRBV5-4	TRBD1	.	TRBJ2-2	15	CASSPGTGNTGELFF	TGTGCCAGCAGCCCCGGGACAGGGAACACCGGGGAGCTGTTTTTT
TRBV12-3/TRBV12-4	.	.	TRBJ1-4	13	CASSLGGSLKLFF	TGTGCCAGCAGTTTAGGAGGCAGCCTTAAACTGTTTTTT
TRBV3-1/TRBV3-2	.	.	TRBJ2-7	15	CASSQVPGLTDEQYF	TGTGCCAGCAGCCAAGTCCCAGGGTTAACTGACGAGCAGTACTTC
TRBV27	.	few	TRBJ1-5	15	CASSLSKVGGQPQHF	TGTGCCAGCAGTTTATCGAAGGTAGGGGGTCAGCCCCAGCATTTT
TRBV29-1	TRBD2	.	TRBJ2-3	14	CSVLPGGRTDTQYF	TGCAGCGTTTTGCCGGGAGGGCGCACAGATACGCAGTATTTT
TRBV7-8	TRBD2	.	TRBJ2-5	16	CASRNGQLAGVETQYF	TGTGCCAGCAGAAACGGACAACTAGCGGGAGTGGAGACCCAGTACTTC
TRBV29-1	.	.	TRBJ1-1	14	CSVEAGGSGTEAFF	TGCAGCGTTGAAGCGGGGGGCTCGGGCACTGAAGCTTTCTTT
TRBV28	TRBD2	.	TRBJ2-7	17	CASSWGLAGAPFYEQYF	TGTGCCAGCAGTTGGGGACTAGCGGGAGCCCCGTTTTACGAGCAGTACTTC
TRBV19	.	.	TRBJ1-4	13	CASRRTVNEKLFF	TGTGCCAGTAGACGGACAGTCAATGAAAAACTGTTTTTT
TRBV28	.	.	TRBJ1-1	15	CASRRRSGAGTEAFF	TGTGCCAGCAGGCGCCGCTCAGGGGCTGGGACTGAAGCTTTCTTT
TRBV18	.	.	TRBJ2-2	17	CASSPSAPRQAIGELFF	TGTGCCAGCTCACCATCCGCTCCGAGACAGGCCATCGGGGAGCTGTTTTTT
TRBV5-6	TRBD1	.	TRBJ2-1	16	CASSLAWTGSYNEQFF	TGTGCCAGCAGCTTGGCGTGGACAGGATCATACAATGAGCAGTTCTTC
TRBV2	.	.	TRBJ1-4	12	CAIAGVQEKLFF	TGTGCCATCGCGGGGGTTCAGGAAAAACTGTTTTTT